This T cell receptor beta chain was recorded in a study of T cells in Graves' hyperthyroidism and ophthalmopathy. Uncontrolled infections, other autoimmune diseases, pregnancy or lactation led to exclusion of patients. RNA transcripts gave rise to amplified TCR beta CDR3 regions. First-round RT-PCR of the TCR CDR3 relied on the HTBI primer set. Each CDR3 protein gets one entry after TCRdb re-called the multiplex PCR reads with MiXCR. The data hold over 400,000 distinct CDR3 sequences, with roughly 23% observed a single time. Deletions cut 5 bases from V and 6 bases from J, with 20 bases between. CDR1 is MNHEY and CDR2 is SMNVEV in the germline V gene (reference sequence). The CDR3 runs 15 residues.

The chain links TRBV27 to TRBJ2-7; D possibly corresponds to TRBD1 (6 bases). Material for sequencing was blood. The clonotype originates from a woman aged 65 to 85 with Graves' ophthalmopathy. CDR3 sequence (DNA): TGTGCCAGCAGTAGAGGGGGTCGAGGCCTGTCCGAGCAGTACTTC. This gives the protein CASSRGGRGLSEQYF.